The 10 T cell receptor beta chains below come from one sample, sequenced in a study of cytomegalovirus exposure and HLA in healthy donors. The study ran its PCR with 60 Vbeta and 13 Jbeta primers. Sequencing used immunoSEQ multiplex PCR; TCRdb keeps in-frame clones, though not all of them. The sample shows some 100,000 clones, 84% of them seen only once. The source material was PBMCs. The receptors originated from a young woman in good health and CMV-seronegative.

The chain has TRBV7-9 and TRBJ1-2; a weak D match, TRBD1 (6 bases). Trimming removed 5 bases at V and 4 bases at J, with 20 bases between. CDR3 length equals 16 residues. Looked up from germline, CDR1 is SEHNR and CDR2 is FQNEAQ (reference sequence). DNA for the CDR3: TGTGCCAGCAGCCCCCGATTCGGGGGGCGCGTCTATGGCTACACCTTC. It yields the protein CASSPRFGGRVYGYTF.

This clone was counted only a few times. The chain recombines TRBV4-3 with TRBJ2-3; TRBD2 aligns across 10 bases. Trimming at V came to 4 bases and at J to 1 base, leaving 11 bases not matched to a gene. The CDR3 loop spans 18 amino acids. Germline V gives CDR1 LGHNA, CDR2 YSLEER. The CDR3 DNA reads TGCGCCAGCAGCCTATCCCCAGCGGGAGGGAAGGGCACAGATACGCAGTATTTT. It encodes CASSLSPAGGKGTDTQYF.

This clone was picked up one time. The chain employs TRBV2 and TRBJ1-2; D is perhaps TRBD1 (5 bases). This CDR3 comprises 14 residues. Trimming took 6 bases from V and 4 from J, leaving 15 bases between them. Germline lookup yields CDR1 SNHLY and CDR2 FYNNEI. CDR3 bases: TGTGCCAGCAGGCAAATTACAGGAGTCTATGGCTACACCTTC. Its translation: CASRQITGVYGYTF. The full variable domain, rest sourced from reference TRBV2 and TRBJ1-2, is EPEVTQTPSHQVTQMGQEVILRCVPISNHLYFYWYRQILGQKVEFLVSFYNNEISEKSEIFDDQFSVERPDGSNFTLKIRSTKLEDSAMYFCASRQITGVYGYTFGSGTRLTVV.

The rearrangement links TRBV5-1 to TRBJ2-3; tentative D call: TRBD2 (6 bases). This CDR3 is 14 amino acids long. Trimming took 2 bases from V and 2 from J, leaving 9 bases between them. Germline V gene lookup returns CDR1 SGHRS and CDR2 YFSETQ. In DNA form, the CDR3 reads TGCGCCAGCAGCTTATGGGGGGACACAGATACGCAGTATTTT. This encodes CASSLWGDTDTQYF.

CDR3: CSVGDRGPAGYTF. In DNA, the CDR3 is TGCAGCGTTGGGGACAGGGGGCCGGCTGGCTACACCTTC. The rearrangement links TRBV29-1 to TRBJ1-2, with TRBD1 identical over 12 bases. In germline, CDR1 is SQVTM, CDR2 ANQGSEA. V dropped 4 bases and J dropped 7; count of bases not matched to a gene: 4. The CDR3 runs to 13 residues.

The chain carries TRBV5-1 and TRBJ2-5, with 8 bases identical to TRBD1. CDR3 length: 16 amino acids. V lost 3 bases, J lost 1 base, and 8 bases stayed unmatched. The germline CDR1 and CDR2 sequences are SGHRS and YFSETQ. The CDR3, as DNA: TGCGCCAGCAGCTCCCTGGGAGACAGGGGCCAAGAGACCCAGTACTTC. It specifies CASSSLGDRGQETQYF.

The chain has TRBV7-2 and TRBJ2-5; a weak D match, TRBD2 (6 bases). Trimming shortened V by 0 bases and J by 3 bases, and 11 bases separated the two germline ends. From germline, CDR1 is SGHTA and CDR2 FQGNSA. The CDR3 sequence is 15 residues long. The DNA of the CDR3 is TGTGCCAGCAGCTTAGCGCGGGGCAGTGAAGAGACCCAGTACTTC. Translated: CASSLARGSEETQYF.

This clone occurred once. CDR3 in DNA: TGTGCCAGCAGCTTCGGCAGGGAAGAGACCCAGTACTTC. Protein product: CASSFGREETQYF. This rearrangement joins TRBV5-6 to TRBJ2-5, with D perhaps TRBD1 (5 bases). This CDR3 has 13 amino acids. V was shortened by 2 bases and J by 3 bases, with 8 bases between the two germline ends. Germline V lookup: CDR1 SGHDT, CDR2 YYEEEE.

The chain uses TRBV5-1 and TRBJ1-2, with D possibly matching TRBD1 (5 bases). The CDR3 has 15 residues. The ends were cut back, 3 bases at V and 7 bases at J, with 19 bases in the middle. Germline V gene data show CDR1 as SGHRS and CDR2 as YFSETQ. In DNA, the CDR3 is TGCGCCAGCAGCTCCACCGACAGTGGACCGTCTGGCTACACCTTC. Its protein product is CASSSTDSGPSGYTF.

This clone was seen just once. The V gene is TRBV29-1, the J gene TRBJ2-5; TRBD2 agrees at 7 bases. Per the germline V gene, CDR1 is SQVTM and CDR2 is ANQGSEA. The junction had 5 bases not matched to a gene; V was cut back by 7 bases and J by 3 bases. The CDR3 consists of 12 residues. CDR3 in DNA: TGCAGCGCCAAGCGGGGCGAAGAGACCCAGTACTTC. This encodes CSAKRGEETQYF.